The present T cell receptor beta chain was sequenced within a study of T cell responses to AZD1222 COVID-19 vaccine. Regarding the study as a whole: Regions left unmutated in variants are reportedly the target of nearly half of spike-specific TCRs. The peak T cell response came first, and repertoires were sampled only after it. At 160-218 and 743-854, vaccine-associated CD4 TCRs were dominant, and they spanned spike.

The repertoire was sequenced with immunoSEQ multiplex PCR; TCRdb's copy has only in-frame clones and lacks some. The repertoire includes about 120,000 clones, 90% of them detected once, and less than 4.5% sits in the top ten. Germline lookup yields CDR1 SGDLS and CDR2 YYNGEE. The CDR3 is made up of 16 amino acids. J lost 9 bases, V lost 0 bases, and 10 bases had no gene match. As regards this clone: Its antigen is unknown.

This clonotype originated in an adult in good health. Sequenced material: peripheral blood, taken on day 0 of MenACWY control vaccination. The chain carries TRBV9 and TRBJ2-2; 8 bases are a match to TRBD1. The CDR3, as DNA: TGTGCCAGCAGCGTAGGGCAGGGGGCGTTTACCAGGGAGCTGTTTTTT. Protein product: CASSVGQGAFTRELFF.